The TCR beta chain described here comes from a study of human T cells and chemical hapten exposure. Study summary: 2% DPC applied to a 2 cm by 2 cm arm area sensitized donors. Study-level findings and limits: It was expanded TCRs that formed significantly more large CDR3 similarity clusters than controls did.

Time point given: patch test 1, 2 weeks after DPC sensitization. As for treatment: therapeutic diphenylcyclopropenone sensitization with weekly scalp DPC. Ahead of each patch test application, blood was drawn. The study used a library that attached unique molecular identifiers to individual cDNA molecules. In TCRdb, the RACE reads were re-called with MiXCR into one record per CDR3 protein. The data hold around 380,000 distinct CDR3 sequences, with more than 4.5% observed a single time. Per germline, CDR1 MNHEY and CDR2 SVGEGT. V lost 2 bases and J 4 bases, leaving 8 bases between the germline ends. CDR3 length: 13 residues. A remark on this clonotype: Its antigen remains unknown.

This sequence joins TRBV6-2 or TRBV6-3 and TRBJ2-5; D perhaps matches TRBD2 (5 bases). The receptor's source is a woman between 50 and 59 years old with alopecia areata. Some clones in this sample may be carry-over from other donors' samples. The specimen comprised whole blood, sampled in connection with sensitization to the hapten diphenylcyclopropenone (DPC). The CDR3 reads CASSYGGLETQYF. The DNA for the CDR3 is TGTGCCAGCAGTTACGGCGGGCTAGAGACCCAGTACTTC.